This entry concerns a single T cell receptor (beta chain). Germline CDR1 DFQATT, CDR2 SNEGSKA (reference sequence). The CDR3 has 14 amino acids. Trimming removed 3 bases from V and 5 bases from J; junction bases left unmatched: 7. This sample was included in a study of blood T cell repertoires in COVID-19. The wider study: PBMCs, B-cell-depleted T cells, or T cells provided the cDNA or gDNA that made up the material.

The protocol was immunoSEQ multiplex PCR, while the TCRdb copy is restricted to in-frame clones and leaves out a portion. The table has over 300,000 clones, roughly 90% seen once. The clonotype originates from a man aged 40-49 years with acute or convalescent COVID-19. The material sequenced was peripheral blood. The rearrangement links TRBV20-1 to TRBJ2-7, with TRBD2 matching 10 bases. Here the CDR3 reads CSASPASGSNEQYF. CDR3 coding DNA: TGCAGTGCTAGTCCGGCTAGCGGGAGCAACGAGCAGTACTTC.